The subject of this entry is one T cell receptor beta chain. The target antigen is unknown. These data are taken from a study of cytomegalovirus exposure and HLA in healthy donors. Germline V gene data show CDR1 as MGHRA and CDR2 as YSYEKL. The CDR3 runs to 16 residues. The J segment lost 0 bases and the V segment lost 3 bases, leaving 4 bases of the junction unmatched. The PCR ran on 60 Vbeta and 13 Jbeta primers. Original analysis: A later analysis counted 80 million or so unique TCR beta chains, some 11 million shared. Sequencing used immunoSEQ multiplex PCR; TCRdb keeps in-frame clones, though not all of them. V and J calls and clone size are those listed in that table; D and trimming were worked out from the DNA. The sample shows nearly 200,000 clones, about 79% of them seen only once. Whole-study findings and limits: Presence/absence analyses treated sequencing depth as roughly uniform across donors. Likely technical artifact: a cluster of highly shared sequence variants.

The sequencing sample was made of PBMCs. The chain recombines TRBV4-1 with TRBJ2-2; TRBD1 aligns across 7 bases. This receptor was identified in a boy under 10 years old in good health and CMV-seronegative. CDR3 bases: TGCGCCAGCAGCCAGCTTACAGGGGCGAACACCGGGGAGCTGTTTTTT. Encoded protein: CASSQLTGANTGELFF.